This T cell receptor beta chain was identified in a study of blood T cell repertoires in COVID-19. The overall study: From T cells, B-cell-depleted T cells, or PBMCs came the material, which was cDNA or gDNA.

The data were produced by immunoSEQ multiplex PCR, yet TCRdb's version contains in-frame clones alone and is incomplete. The sample has around 110,000 clones, 90% seen once. The CDR3 runs 15 residues. V was pared by 0 bases and J by 2 bases, with 10 bases between. Germline assignment: CDR1 KGHSH and CDR2 LQKENI. V is TRBV18 and J is TRBJ1-1, with D tentatively TRBD1 (6 bases). The sample taken for sequencing was peripheral blood. The TCR comes from a human donor with active COVID-19. The donor label of this sample is uncertain. CDR3 DNA: TGTGCCAGCTCACCACCTGGGGGCGGTAACACTGAAGCTTTCTTT. Translation: CASSPPGGGNTEAFF.